The 2 T cell receptor beta chains below come from one sample, sequenced in a study of blood T cell repertoires in COVID-19. Sequencing was performed with immunoSEQ multiplex PCR; in TCRdb, only in-frame clones are kept and a portion is missing. The sample has about 180,000 clones; around 86% are singletons. Sequences were obtained from peripheral blood. Receptors were obtained from a man aged 50-60 years with active or convalescent COVID-19.

The V and J genes are TRBV4-3 and TRBJ2-1; tentative D call: TRBD1 (5 bases). The CDR3 spans 16 residues. V shed 0 bases and J shed 6 bases, with 15 bases lying between them. The germline CDR1 and CDR2 sequences are LGHNA and YSLEER. The DNA of the CDR3 is TGCGCCAGCAGCCAAGATGGGGCGAATAGTGGCAATGAGCAGTTCTTC. Protein product: CASSQDGANSGNEQFF.

The CDR3 coding sequence is TGTGCCAGCAGCTTAGGACAGATAACATGGGATACGCAGTATTTT. Its protein product is CASSLGQITWDTQYF. The rearrangement joins TRBV7-2 to TRBJ2-3, with a weak D call TRBD1 (5 bases). The CDR3 runs to 15 residues. The ends were cut back, 1 base at V and 6 bases at J, with 14 bases in the middle. CDR1 and CDR2 from the germline V gene are SGHTA and FQGNSA.